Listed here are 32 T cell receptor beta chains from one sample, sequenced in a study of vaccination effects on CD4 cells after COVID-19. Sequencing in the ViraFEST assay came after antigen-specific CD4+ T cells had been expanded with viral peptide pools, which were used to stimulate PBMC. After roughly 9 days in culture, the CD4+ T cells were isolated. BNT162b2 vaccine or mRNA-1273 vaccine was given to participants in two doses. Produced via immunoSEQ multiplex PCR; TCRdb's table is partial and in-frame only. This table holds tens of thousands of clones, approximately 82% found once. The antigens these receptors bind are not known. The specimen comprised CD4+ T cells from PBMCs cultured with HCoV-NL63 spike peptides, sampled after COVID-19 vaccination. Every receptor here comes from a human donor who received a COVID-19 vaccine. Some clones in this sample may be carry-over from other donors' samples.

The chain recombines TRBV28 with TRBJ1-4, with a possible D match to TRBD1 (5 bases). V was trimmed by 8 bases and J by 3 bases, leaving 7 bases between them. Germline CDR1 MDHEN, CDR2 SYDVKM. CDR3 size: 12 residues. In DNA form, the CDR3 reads TGTGCCAGCGGGGGTCCTAATGAAAAACTGTTTTTT. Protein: CASGGPNEKLFF. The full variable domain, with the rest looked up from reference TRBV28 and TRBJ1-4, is DVKVTQSSRYLVKRTGEKVFLECVQDMDHENMFWYRQDPGLGLRLIYFSYDVKMKEKGDIPEGYSVSREKKERFSLILESASTNQTSMYLCASGGPNEKLFFGSGTQLSVL.

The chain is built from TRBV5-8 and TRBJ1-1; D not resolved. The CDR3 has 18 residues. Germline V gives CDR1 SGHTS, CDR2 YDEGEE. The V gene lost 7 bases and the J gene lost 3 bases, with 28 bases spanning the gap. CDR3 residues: CASPVLGRHGNKHTEAFF. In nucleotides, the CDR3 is TGTGCCAGCCCTGTTCTTGGCCGTCACGGAAACAAGCACACTGAAGCTTTCTTT.

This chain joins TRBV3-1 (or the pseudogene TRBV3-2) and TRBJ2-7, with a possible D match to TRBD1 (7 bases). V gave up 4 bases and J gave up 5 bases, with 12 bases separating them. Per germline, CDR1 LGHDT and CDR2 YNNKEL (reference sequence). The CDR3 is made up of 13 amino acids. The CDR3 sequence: CASSREDRNEQYV. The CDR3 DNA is TGTGCCAGCAGCCGGGAGGACAGGAACGAGCAGTACGTC.

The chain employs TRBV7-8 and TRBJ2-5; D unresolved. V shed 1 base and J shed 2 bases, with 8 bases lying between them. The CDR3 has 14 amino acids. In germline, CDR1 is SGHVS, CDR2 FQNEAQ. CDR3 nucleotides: TGTGCCAGCAGCTTAGGACGGCAGCAAGAGACCCAGTACTTC. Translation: CASSLGRQQETQYF.

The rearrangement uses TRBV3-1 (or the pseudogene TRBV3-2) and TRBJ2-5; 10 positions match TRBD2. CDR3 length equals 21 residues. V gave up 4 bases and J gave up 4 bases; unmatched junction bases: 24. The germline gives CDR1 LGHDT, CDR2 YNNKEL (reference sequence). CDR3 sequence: CASSPLQGSGGPYRFRETQYF. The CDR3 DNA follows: TGTGCCAGCAGCCCCCTACAAGGTAGCGGGGGGCCATATAGATTTAGAGAGACCCAGTACTTC.

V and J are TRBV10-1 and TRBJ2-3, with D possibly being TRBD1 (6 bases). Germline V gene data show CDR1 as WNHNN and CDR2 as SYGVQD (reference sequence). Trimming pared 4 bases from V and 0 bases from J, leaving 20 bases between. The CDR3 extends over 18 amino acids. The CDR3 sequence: CASSGGPIRKPSTDTQYF. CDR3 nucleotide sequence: TGCGCCAGCAGTGGGGGGCCTATACGCAAACCTAGCACAGATACGCAGTATTTT.

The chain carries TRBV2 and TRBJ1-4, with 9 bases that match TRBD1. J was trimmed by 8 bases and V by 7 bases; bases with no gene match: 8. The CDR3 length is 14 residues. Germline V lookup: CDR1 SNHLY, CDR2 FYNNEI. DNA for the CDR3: TGTGCCAGCAATCCACAGGGGGCCGGAGAAAAACTGTTTTTT. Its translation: CASNPQGAGEKLFF. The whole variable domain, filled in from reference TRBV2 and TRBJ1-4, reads EPEVTQTPSHQVTQMGQEVILRCVPISNHLYFYWYRQILGQKVEFLVSFYNNEISEKSEIFDDQFSVERPDGSNFTLKIRSTKLEDSAMYFCASNPQGAGEKLFFGSGTQLSVL.

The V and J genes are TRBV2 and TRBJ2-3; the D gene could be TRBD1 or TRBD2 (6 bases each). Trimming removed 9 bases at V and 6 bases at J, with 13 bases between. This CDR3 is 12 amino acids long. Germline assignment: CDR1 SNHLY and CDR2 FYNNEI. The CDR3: CARQGGGDTQYF. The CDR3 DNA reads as TGTGCCAGACAGGGAGGAGGGGATACGCAGTATTTT.

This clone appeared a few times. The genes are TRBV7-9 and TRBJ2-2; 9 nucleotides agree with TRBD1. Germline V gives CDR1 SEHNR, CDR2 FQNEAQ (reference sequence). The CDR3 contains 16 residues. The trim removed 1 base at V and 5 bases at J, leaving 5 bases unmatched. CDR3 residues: CASSLGTGARTGELFF. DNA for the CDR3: TGTGCCAGCAGCTTAGGGACAGGGGCGCGGACCGGGGAGCTGTTTTTT. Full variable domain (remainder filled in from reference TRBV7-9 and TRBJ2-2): DTGVSQNPRHKITKRGQNVTFRCDPISEHNRLYWYRQTLGQGPEFLTYFQNEAQLEKSRLLSDRFSAERPKGSFSTLEIQRTEQGDSAMYLCASSLGTGARTGELFFGEGSRLTVL.

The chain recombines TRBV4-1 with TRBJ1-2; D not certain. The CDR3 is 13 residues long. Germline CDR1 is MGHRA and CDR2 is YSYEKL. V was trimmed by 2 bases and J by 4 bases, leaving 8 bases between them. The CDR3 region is CASSQLGVYGYTF. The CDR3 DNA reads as TGCGCCAGCAGCCAACTGGGAGTCTATGGCTACACCTTC.

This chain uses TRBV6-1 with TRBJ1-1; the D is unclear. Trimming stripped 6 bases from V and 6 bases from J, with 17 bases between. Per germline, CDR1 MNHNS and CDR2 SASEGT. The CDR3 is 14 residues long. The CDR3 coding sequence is TGTGCCAGCAGACCAGCCCCTGCGGCTTCTGAAGCTTTCTTT. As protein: CASRPAPAASEAFF.

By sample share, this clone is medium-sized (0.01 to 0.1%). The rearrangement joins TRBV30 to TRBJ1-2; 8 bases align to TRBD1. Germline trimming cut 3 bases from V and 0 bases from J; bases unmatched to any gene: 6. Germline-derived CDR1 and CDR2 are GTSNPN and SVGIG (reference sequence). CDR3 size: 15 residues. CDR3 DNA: TGTGCCTGGAGCTTTCGACAGGGGACTAACTATGGCTACACCTTC. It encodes CAWSFRQGTNYGYTF. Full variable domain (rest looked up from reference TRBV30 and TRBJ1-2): SQTIHQWPATLVQPVGSPLSLECTVEGTSNPNLYWYRQAAGRGLQLLFYSVGIGQISSEVPQNLSASRPQDRQFILSSKKLLLSDSGFYLCAWSFRQGTNYGYTFGSGTRLTVV.

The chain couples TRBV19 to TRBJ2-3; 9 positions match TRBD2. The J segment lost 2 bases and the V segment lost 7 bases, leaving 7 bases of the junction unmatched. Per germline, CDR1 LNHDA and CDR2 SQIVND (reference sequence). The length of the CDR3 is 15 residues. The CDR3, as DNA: TGTGCCAGTAAACGAGCGGGGGGACTCACAGATACGCAGTATTTT. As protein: CASKRAGGLTDTQYF.

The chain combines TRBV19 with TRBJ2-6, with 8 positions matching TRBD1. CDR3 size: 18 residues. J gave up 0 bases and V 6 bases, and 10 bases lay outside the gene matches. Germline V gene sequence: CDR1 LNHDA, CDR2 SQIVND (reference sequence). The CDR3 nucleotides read TGTGCCAGTAGCCGATCAGGGGGCACCCTCTCTGGGGCCAACGTCCTGACTTTC. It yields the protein CASSRSGGTLSGANVLTF.

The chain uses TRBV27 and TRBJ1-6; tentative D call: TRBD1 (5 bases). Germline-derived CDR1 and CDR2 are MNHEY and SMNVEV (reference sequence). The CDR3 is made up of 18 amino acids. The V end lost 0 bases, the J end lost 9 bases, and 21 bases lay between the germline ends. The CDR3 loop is CASSLSVWSSGRGSPLHF. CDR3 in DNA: TGTGCCAGCAGTTTATCCGTTTGGTCGTCAGGGAGGGGTTCACCCCTCCACTTT.

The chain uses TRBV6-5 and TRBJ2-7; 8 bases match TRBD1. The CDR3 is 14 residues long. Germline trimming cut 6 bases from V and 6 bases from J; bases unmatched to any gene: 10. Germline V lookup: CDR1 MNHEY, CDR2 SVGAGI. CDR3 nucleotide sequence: TGTGCCAGCAGCGCCGGGACAGGTATTGCCGAGCAGTACGTC. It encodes CASSAGTGIAEQYV.

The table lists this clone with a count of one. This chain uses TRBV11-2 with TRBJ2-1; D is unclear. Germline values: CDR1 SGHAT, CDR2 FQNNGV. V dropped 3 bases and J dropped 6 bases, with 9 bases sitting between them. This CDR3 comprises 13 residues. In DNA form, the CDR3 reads TGTGCCAGCAGCTTTAATTGGGGCAATGAGCAGTTCTTC. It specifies CASSFNWGNEQFF.

The CDR3 DNA follows: TGTGCCAGCTCACCACCCTACATGGGACACATAAACACTGAAGCTTTCTTT. Its protein is CASSPPYMGHINTEAFF. This chain links TRBV18 with TRBJ1-1; D is possibly TRBD1 (6 bases). Trimming removed 0 bases from V and 2 bases from J, with 16 bases in between. Germline loops: CDR1 KGHSH, CDR2 LQKENI. The CDR3 consists of 17 residues.

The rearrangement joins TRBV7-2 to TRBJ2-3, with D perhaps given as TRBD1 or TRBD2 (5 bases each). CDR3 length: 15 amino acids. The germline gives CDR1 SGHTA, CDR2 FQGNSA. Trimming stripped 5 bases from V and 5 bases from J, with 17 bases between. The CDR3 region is CASSLTSGPKDTQYF. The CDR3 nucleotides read TGTGCCAGCAGCCTGACCTCGGGGCCCAAAGATACGCAGTATTTT.

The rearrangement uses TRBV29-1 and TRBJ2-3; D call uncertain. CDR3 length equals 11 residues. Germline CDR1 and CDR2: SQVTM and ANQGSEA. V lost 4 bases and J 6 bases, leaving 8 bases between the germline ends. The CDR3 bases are TGCAGCGTTGCAGAGTTGGATACGCAGTATTTT. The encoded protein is CSVAELDTQYF.

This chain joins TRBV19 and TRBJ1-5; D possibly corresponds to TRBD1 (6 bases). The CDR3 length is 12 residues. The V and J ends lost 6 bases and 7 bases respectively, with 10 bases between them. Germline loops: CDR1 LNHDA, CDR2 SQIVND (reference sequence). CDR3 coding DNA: TGTGCCAGTAGATACGACAGGCAGCCCCAGCATTTT. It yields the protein CASRYDRQPQHF.

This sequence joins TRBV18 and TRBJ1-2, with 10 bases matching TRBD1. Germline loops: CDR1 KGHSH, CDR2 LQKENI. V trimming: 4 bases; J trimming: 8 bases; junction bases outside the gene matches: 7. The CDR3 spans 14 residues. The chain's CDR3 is CASSLPGQGYGYTF. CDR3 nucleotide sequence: TGTGCCAGCTCACTCCCGGGACAGGGGTACGGCTACACCTTC.

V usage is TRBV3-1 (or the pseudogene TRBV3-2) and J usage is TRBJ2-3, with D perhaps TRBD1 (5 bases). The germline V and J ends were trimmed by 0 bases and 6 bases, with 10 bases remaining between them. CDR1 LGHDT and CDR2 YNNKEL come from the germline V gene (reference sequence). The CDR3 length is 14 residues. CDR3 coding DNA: TGTGCCAGCAGCCAAGATGTACAGGCGGATACGCAGTATTTT. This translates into CASSQDVQADTQYF.

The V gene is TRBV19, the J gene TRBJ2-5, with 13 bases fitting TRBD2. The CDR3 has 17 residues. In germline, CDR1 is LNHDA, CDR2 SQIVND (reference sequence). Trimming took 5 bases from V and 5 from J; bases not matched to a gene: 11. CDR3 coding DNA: TGTGCCAGTAGTCCGAGGACTAGCGGGGGTGTAAGGGAGACCCAGTACTTC. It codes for CASSPRTSGGVRETQYF.

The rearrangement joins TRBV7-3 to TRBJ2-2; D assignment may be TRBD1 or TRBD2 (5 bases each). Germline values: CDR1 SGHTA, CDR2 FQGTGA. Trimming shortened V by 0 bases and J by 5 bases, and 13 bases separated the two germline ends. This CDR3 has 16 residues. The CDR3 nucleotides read TGTGCCAGCAGCTTAACCTCCGGGGCCGATACCGGGGAGCTGTTTTTT. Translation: CASSLTSGADTGELFF.

This CDR3 is CASTRDRGSYEQYV. Written as DNA, the CDR3 is TGTGCCAGCACCAGGGACAGGGGGTCCTACGAGCAGTACGTC. The V gene is TRBV6-5, the J gene TRBJ2-7, with TRBD1 matching over 11 bases. This CDR3 comprises 14 residues. Trimming took 7 bases from V and 1 from J; bases not matched to a gene: 3. The germline CDR1 and CDR2 sequences are MNHEY and SVGAGI.

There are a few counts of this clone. The CDR3 bases are TGTGCCAGCAGCTTAATAGCGGGGGGTTACAATGAGCAGTTCTTC. It encodes CASSLIAGGYNEQFF. The chain employs TRBV7-3 and TRBJ2-1; the match to TRBD2 covers 10 bases. From germline, CDR1 is SGHTA and CDR2 FQGTGA. CDR3 size: 15 residues. V lost 1 base to trimming and J lost 4 bases; unmatched junction nucleotides: 1.

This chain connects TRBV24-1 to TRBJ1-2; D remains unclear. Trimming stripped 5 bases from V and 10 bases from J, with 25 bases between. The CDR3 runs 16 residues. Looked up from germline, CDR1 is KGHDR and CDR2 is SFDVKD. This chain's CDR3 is CATSGQTRAGYNDYTF. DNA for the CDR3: TGTGCCACCAGTGGCCAAACAAGGGCCGGATATAACGACTACACCTTC.

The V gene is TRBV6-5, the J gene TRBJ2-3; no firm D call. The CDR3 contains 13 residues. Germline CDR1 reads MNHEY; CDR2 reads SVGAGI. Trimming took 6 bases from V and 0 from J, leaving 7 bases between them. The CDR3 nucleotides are TGTGCCAGCAGAACCGATAGCACAGATACGCAGTATTTT. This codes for CASRTDSTDTQYF.

The CDR3 sequence: CATSSRTGRSGGDEQFF. CDR3 nucleotides: TGTGCCACCAGTTCGAGGACAGGGCGGTCTGGGGGGGATGAGCAGTTCTTC. V usage is TRBV24-1 and J usage is TRBJ2-1; possible D gene TRBD1, 8 bases. Trimming left V 6 bases short and J 8 bases short, with 25 bases between. This CDR3 is built from 17 residues. The germline CDR1 and CDR2 sequences are KGHDR and SFDVKD.

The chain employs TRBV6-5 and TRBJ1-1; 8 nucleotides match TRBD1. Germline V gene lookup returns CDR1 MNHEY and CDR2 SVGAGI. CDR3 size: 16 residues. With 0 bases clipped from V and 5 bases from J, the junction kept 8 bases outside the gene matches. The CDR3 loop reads CASSYSPRGRKTEAFF. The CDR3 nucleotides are TGTGCCAGCAGTTACTCGCCCAGGGGGCGGAAAACTGAAGCTTTCTTT.

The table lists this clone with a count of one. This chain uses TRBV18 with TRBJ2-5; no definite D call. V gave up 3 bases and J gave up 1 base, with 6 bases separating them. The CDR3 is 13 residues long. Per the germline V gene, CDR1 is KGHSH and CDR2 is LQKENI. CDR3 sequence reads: CASSPSSQETQYF. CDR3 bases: TGTGCCAGCTCACCCTCCAGCCAAGAGACCCAGTACTTC.